These 30 T cell receptor beta chains originate from one sample sequenced in a study of cytomegalovirus exposure and HLA in healthy donors. The protocol was immunoSEQ multiplex PCR, while the TCRdb copy is restricted to in-frame clones and leaves out a portion. Here the sample spans approximately 160,000 clones, 86% being singletons. Material for sequencing was PBMCs. All receptors come from a woman between 18 and 30 years old in good health and CMV-seronegative.

V and J are TRBV13 and TRBJ2-1, with 11 positions matching TRBD1. Germline V gives CDR1 PRHDT, CDR2 FYEKMQ (reference sequence). Trimming cost V 1 base and J 6 bases; bases outside gene matches: 5. This CDR3 spans 16 amino acids. The CDR3 reads CASSLALGTGGNEQFF. CDR3 DNA: TGTGCCAGCAGCTTAGCCTTAGGGACAGGGGGCAATGAGCAGTTCTTC. Supplemented by reference TRBV13 and TRBJ2-1, the full variable domain reads AAGVIQSPRHLIKEKRETATLKCYPIPRHDTVYWYQQGPGQDPQFLISFYEKMQSDKGSIPDRFSAQQFSDYHSELNMSSLELGDSALYFCASSLALGTGGNEQFFGPGTRLTVL.

The CDR3 DNA reads TGCGCCAGCAGCCAAGGACAGGGCCGTAAAGAGACCCAGTACTTC. This sequence encodes CASSQGQGRKETQYF. The J gene is TRBJ2-5, the V gene TRBV4-1; TRBD1 matches at 7 bases. J was trimmed by 3 bases and V by 1 base; bases with no gene match: 5. CDR1 and CDR2 (germline): MGHRA, YSYEKL. The CDR3 loop spans 15 amino acids.

The chain has TRBV5-1 and TRBJ1-4, with 7 bases identical to TRBD1. The CDR3 sequence is 15 residues long. Losses at the gene ends were 3 bases for V and 5 bases for J; bases not matched to a gene: 7. Germline V lookup: CDR1 SGHRS, CDR2 YFSETQ. The CDR3 region has the DNA TGCGCCAGCAGCTCACGACAGGGTGCAAATGAAAAACTGTTTTTT. As protein: CASSSRQGANEKLFF.

This clone has just one count. The chain combines TRBV15 with TRBJ1-6; a possible D gene is TRBD1 (5 bases). Trimming stripped 5 bases from V and 0 bases from J, with 8 bases between. This CDR3 spans 15 amino acids. CDR1 is LNHNV, CDR2 YYDKDF, per germline (reference sequence). CDR3 DNA sequence: TGTGCCACCAGCCAGGGTTACTCCTATAATTCACCCCTCCACTTT. It encodes CATSQGYSYNSPLHF.

This sequence joins TRBV6-5 and TRBJ2-3, with 7 bases identical to TRBD1. V lost 2 bases, J lost 3 bases, and 2 bases stayed unmatched. The CDR3 loop spans 14 amino acids. Germline V gives CDR1 MNHEY, CDR2 SVGAGI. The CDR3 loop reads CASSYDRETDTQYF. DNA for the CDR3: TGTGCCAGCAGTTACGACAGGGAAACAGATACGCAGTATTTT.

The gene calls are TRBV7-9 and TRBJ2-5; 7 bases are a match to TRBD1. The CDR3 has 14 amino acids. Germline V CDR1 and CDR2: SEHNR, FQNEAQ (reference sequence). V was clipped by 3 bases and J by 2 bases; unmatched bases: 3. CDR3 DNA sequence: TGTGCCAGCAGCTTCGGACAGGCACAAGAGACCCAGTACTTC. This gives the protein CASSFGQAQETQYF.

Details on this clone: Since the CDR3 does not end with the conserved phenylalanine or tryptophan, this likely comes from a read error. The limits of the CDR3 on the DNA are not certain, so only TCRdb's listed CDR3 is given. The chain has TRBV27 and TRBJ1-2; the table's D call, TRBD1, has no DNA check behind it. The CDR3 contains 8 residues when both ends are counted. Germline V gene lookup returns CDR1 MNHEY and CDR2 SMNVEV (reference sequence). The CDR3 sequence: CASSDGQV.

J is TRBJ2-2 and V is TRBV6-5; D ambiguous. V lost 4 bases to trimming and J lost 2 bases, with 11 bases between them. The CDR3 sequence is 15 residues long. The V gene's germline CDR1 is MNHEY and CDR2 SVGAGI. The CDR3 spells CASSSAAANTGELFF. CDR3 nucleotide sequence: TGTGCCAGCAGTTCCGCGGCAGCCAACACCGGGGAGCTGTTTTTT.

This clone was observed a handful of times. The V gene is TRBV19, the J gene TRBJ1-5, with a tentative D call TRBD1 (5 bases). V was pared by 5 bases and J by 1 base, with 15 bases between. In germline, CDR1 is LNHDA, CDR2 SQIVND (reference sequence). This CDR3 contains 16 residues. CDR3 DNA sequence: TGTGCCAGTAGTCCCCGGGGAGGGGCCAGCAATCAGCCCCAGCATTTT. It yields the protein CASSPRGGASNQPQHF.

The rearrangement links TRBV2 to TRBJ1-2; no definite D call. The CDR3 totals 13 residues. V was cut by 9 bases and J by 4 bases, with 15 bases left in between. CDR1 is SNHLY and CDR2 is FYNNEI in the germline V gene. The CDR3 reads CASNFHSGYGYTF. DNA for the CDR3: TGTGCCAGTAATTTCCACAGCGGCTATGGCTACACCTTC.

The sample holds a few counts of this clone. The chain joins TRBV4-3 to TRBJ2-3, with a possible D match to TRBD2 (7 bases). Per germline, CDR1 LGHNA and CDR2 YSLEER. Deletions cut 0 bases from V and 4 bases from J, with 20 bases between. This CDR3 spans 18 amino acids. The CDR3 loop reads CASSQDWGGGSAADTQYF. Written as DNA, the CDR3 is TGCGCCAGCAGCCAAGATTGGGGGGGCGGGAGTGCCGCAGATACGCAGTATTTT.

The rearrangement links TRBV6-1 to TRBJ2-7; D might be TRBD1 (5 bases). Germline CDR1 MNHNS, CDR2 SASEGT. The CDR3 has 18 residues. Trimming took 8 bases from V and 4 from J, leaving 30 bases between them. The CDR3 loop is CASGGPREGRLVRYEQYF. Written as DNA, the CDR3 is TGTGCCAGCGGTGGGCCCAGGGAAGGTCGCTTGGTTCGTTACGAGCAGTACTTC.

V is TRBV7-6 and J is TRBJ2-7, with D maybe TRBD1 (5 bases). The CDR3 is 14 residues long. Per germline, CDR1 SGHVS and CDR2 FNYEAQ. Trimming took off 2 bases at V and 4 bases at J, with 12 bases between the two ends. The CDR3 DNA sequence: TGTGCCAGCAGCTTAAGGGGTCAGGGATACGAGCAGTACTTC. Its protein product is CASSLRGQGYEQYF.

In DNA form, the CDR3 reads TGTGCCAGTAGTATTGTTCGGGCTAACTATGGCTACACCTTC. It is translated as CASSIVRANYGYTF. The chain has TRBV19 and TRBJ1-2, with D unresolved. Looked up from germline, CDR1 is LNHDA and CDR2 is SQIVND (reference sequence). This CDR3 is 14 amino acids long. Deletions cut 3 bases from V and 0 bases from J, with 8 bases between.

This CDR3 is CASSTMGSNQPQHF. DNA of the CDR3: TGTGCCAGCAGTACTATGGGTAGCAATCAGCCCCAGCATTTT. J is TRBJ1-5 and V is TRBV27; D is uncertain. The CDR3 contains 14 residues. The germline CDR1 and CDR2 sequences are MNHEY and SMNVEV (reference sequence). V gave up 5 bases and J gave up 0 bases, with 8 bases separating them.

This clone was found once. The chain employs TRBV5-1 and TRBJ2-5, with 7 bases aligning to TRBD2. Trimming at V came to 4 bases and at J to 3 bases, leaving 18 bases not matched to a gene. This CDR3 spans 18 amino acids. CDR1 is SGHRS and CDR2 is YFSETQ in the germline V gene. The CDR3 reads CASSPMGPLTSRKETQYF. Written as DNA, the CDR3 is TGCGCCAGCAGCCCAATGGGGCCCTTGACTAGCAGGAAAGAGACCCAGTACTTC.

The genes are TRBV7-9 and TRBJ1-4, with D hard to call. V shed 4 bases and J shed 12 bases, with 24 bases lying between them. This CDR3 is built from 16 residues. Germline assignment: CDR1 SEHNR and CDR2 FQNEAQ (reference sequence). The CDR3 is CASSSSEGGMREQLFF. CDR3 bases: TGTGCCAGCAGCTCATCCGAAGGCGGCATGAGGGAACAACTGTTTTTT. Supplemented by reference TRBV7-9 and TRBJ1-4, the full variable domain reads DTGVSQNPRHKITKRGQNVTFRCDPISEHNRLYWYRQTLGQGPEFLTYFQNEAQLEKSRLLSDRFSAERPKGSFSTLEIQRTEQGDSAMYLCASSSSEGGMREQLFFGSGTQLSVL.

The J gene is TRBJ1-1, the V gene TRBV5-4; D is possibly TRBD1 (5 bases). Between the trimmed V and J ends, which lost 0 bases and 5 bases, there was a span of 11 bases. Germline CDR1 is SGHNT and CDR2 is YYREEE (reference sequence). The CDR3 has 14 residues. Written as DNA, the CDR3 is TGTGCCAGCAGCTTGGCCAGGGAAGGAACTGAAGCTTTCTTT. Translation: CASSLAREGTEAFF.

The V call is TRBV7-2, the J call TRBJ2-3; 7 bases fit TRBD1. Trimming took 1 base from V and 3 from J; bases not matched to a gene: 7. Germline lookup yields CDR1 SGHTA and CDR2 FQGNSA. This CDR3 contains 16 residues. This CDR3 reads CASSLGGTATTDTQYF. The CDR3 DNA follows: TGTGCCAGCAGCTTAGGGGGGACAGCTACAACAGATACGCAGTATTTT.

The V gene is TRBV5-4, the J gene TRBJ2-7, with 9 nucleotides matching TRBD2. This CDR3 has 15 amino acids. CDR1 SGHNT and CDR2 YYREEE come from the germline V gene (reference sequence). Trimming at V came to 1 base and at J to 6 bases, leaving 8 bases not matched to a gene. The CDR3 loop is CASSLRAGGVREQYF. DNA for the CDR3: TGTGCCAGCAGCTTGAGAGCGGGAGGAGTCCGCGAGCAGTACTTC.

The chain joins TRBV6-5 to TRBJ1-2; 11 bases agree with TRBD1. Trimming removed 1 base from V and 8 bases from J; junction bases left unmatched: 6. Germline V gene lookup returns CDR1 MNHEY and CDR2 SVGAGI. The CDR3 extends over 15 amino acids. CDR3 region: CASSYLPGQGGGYTF. In DNA, the CDR3 is TGTGCCAGCAGTTACTTACCGGGACAGGGGGGAGGCTACACCTTC.

The V gene is TRBV7-8, the J gene TRBJ2-1, with D maybe TRBD2 (5 bases). The CDR3 runs 18 residues. Germline CDR1 SGHVS, CDR2 FQNEAQ. Trimming stripped 7 bases from V and 5 bases from J, with 27 bases between. For the CDR3, the DNA is TGTGCCAGCATCCCTTCTATCATACATACTTTCGGGGACAATGAGCAGTTCTTC. Encoded protein: CASIPSIIHTFGDNEQFF. Looking up the rest from reference TRBV7-8 and TRBJ2-1 gives the full variable domain: GAGVSQSPRYKVAKRGQDVALRCDPISGHVSLFWYQQALGQGPEFLTYFQNEAQLDKSGLPSDRFFAERPEGSVSTLKIQRTQQEDSAVYLCASIPSIIHTFGDNEQFFGPGTRLTVL.

V gene TRBV5-4 combines with J gene TRBJ1-2, with 7 bases lining up with TRBD1. After removal of 0 bases from V and 5 bases from J, the junction contained 10 bases not matched to a gene. CDR1 and CDR2 from the germline V gene are SGHNT and YYREEE (reference sequence). The CDR3 has 16 residues. CDR3 amino acids: CASSLGARGNTYGYTF. CDR3 in DNA: TGTGCCAGCAGCTTGGGGGCCAGGGGGAATACTTATGGCTACACCTTC.

The chain is built from TRBV19 and TRBJ1-1, with D possibly TRBD1 on 5 matching bases. With 3 bases removed from V and 6 bases from J, the gap between germline ends came to 11 bases. The germline gives CDR1 LNHDA, CDR2 SQIVND (reference sequence). CDR3 length equals 13 residues. Written as DNA, the CDR3 is TGTGCCAGTAGTATGGGCAGGGCCGCTGAAGCTTTCTTT. This translates into CASSMGRAAEAFF.

The J gene is TRBJ1-2, the V gene TRBV19, with 7 bases identical to TRBD1. V dropped 3 bases and J dropped 5; count of bases not matched to a gene: 9. In germline, CDR1 is LNHDA, CDR2 SQIVND (reference sequence). The CDR3 has 15 amino acids. The CDR3 loop is CASSISRDRVYGYTF. CDR3 DNA: TGTGCCAGTAGTATTTCCCGGGACAGAGTTTATGGCTACACCTTC.

The J gene is TRBJ1-2, the V gene TRBV5-1, with TRBD1 identical over 7 bases. Losses at the gene ends were 2 bases for V and 2 bases for J; bases not matched to a gene: 3. This CDR3 contains 14 residues. In germline, CDR1 is SGHRS, CDR2 YFSETQ. Here the CDR3 DNA reads TGCGCCAGCAGCTTCCAGGGGGAGAACTATGGCTACACCTTC. Amino acids: CASSFQGENYGYTF.

This clone came up a few times. The chain combines TRBV2 with TRBJ1-2, with TRBD1 identical over 7 bases. The CDR3 has 14 amino acids. CDR1 and CDR2 (germline): SNHLY, FYNNEI. V dropped 7 bases and J dropped 5; count of bases not matched to a gene: 10. The CDR3 region has the DNA TGTGCCAGCATCGGGACAGCGGCACTTTATGGCTACACCTTC. Protein sequence: CASIGTAALYGYTF.

This clone has more than one count but fewer than ten. This chain joins TRBV7-9 and TRBJ1-2; 8 bases line up with TRBD1. The germline CDR1 and CDR2 sequences are SEHNR and FQNEAQ (reference sequence). The CDR3 extends over 15 amino acids. J gave up 4 bases and V 5 bases, and 9 bases lay outside the gene matches. The DNA for the CDR3 is TGTGCCAGCAGCCCCGGACAGGGCCCATCCTATGGCTACACCTTC. The encoded protein is CASSPGQGPSYGYTF.

In its sample, this clone was seen once. V usage is TRBV5-1 and J usage is TRBJ2-1; perhaps TRBD2 as D (6 bases). Germline assignment: CDR1 SGHRS and CDR2 YFSETQ. With 0 bases removed from V and 7 bases from J, the gap between germline ends came to 11 bases. The CDR3 runs 14 residues. CDR3 in amino acids: CASSLAGGNNEQFF. The CDR3 DNA follows: TGCGCCAGCAGCTTGGCCGGGGGAAATAATGAGCAGTTCTTC.

The rearrangement uses TRBV9 and TRBJ1-2, with a weak D call TRBD1 (5 bases). The V end lost 5 bases, the J end lost 5 bases, and 19 bases lay between the germline ends. The germline V gene encodes CDR1 SGDLS and CDR2 YYNGEE. The CDR3 has 15 residues. The CDR3 protein is CASSPSAGGDYGYTF. Written as DNA, the CDR3 is TGTGCCAGCAGTCCGTCTGCGGGGGGAGATTATGGCTACACCTTC.